Listed here are 6 T cell receptor beta chains from one sample, sequenced in a study of cytomegalovirus exposure and HLA in healthy donors. Sequencing used immunoSEQ multiplex PCR; TCRdb keeps in-frame clones, though not all of them. The sample holds roughly 350,000 clones, 86% seen once. The sequenced sample consisted of PBMCs. The receptor set was obtained from a woman aged 18-29 years in good health and CMV-seronegative.

The CDR3 nucleotides are TGTGCCAGCTCTTCCCAGGTGAGCTCCTACAATGAGCAGTTCTTC. Residues: CASSSQVSSYNEQFF. V is TRBV2 and J is TRBJ2-1; D unclear. Germline CDR1 reads SNHLY; CDR2 reads FYNNEI. The CDR3 is 15 amino acids. The ends were cut back, 8 bases at V and 0 bases at J, with 14 bases in the middle.

This clone was counted once. The chain employs TRBV7-2 and TRBJ2-5; 9 bases match TRBD2. Germline CDR1 reads SGHTA; CDR2 reads FQGNSA. The J segment lost 6 bases and the V segment lost 5 bases, leaving 7 bases of the junction unmatched. The CDR3 runs 14 residues. The CDR3 DNA follows: TGTGCCAGCAGCGCGGGGACTAGCCCGAAGACCCAGTACTTC. Translated, it gives CASSAGTSPKTQYF.

This chain links TRBV27 with TRBJ2-3; 14 bases align to TRBD2. The CDR3 extends over 16 amino acids. Germline CDR1 and CDR2: MNHEY and SMNVEV (reference sequence). The V and J ends lost 4 bases and 6 bases, in that order; junction bases with no gene match: 6. CDR3 region: CASSSWTSGRMDTQYF. The CDR3 coding sequence is TGTGCCAGCAGTTCCTGGACTAGCGGGAGGATGGATACGCAGTATTTT.

V usage is TRBV10-3 and J usage is TRBJ1-1; 7 bases match TRBD1. The CDR3 is 16 amino acids. Germline CDR1 and CDR2: ENHRY and SYGVKD. V gave up 10 bases and J gave up 3 bases; unmatched junction bases: 17. CDR3 sequence (DNA): TGTGCCACATCCCGCCATGGGACAGACCTATACACTGAAGCTTTCTTT. This codes for CATSRHGTDLYTEAFF.

V is TRBV9 and J is TRBJ2-3, with 8 bases that match TRBD1. Germline V gene data show CDR1 as SGDLS and CDR2 as YYNGEE. The ends lost 0 bases at V and 6 bases at J; junction bases unmatched: 6. The CDR3 runs 15 residues. CDR3 sequence (DNA): TGTGCCAGCAGCGTAGGAGGACAGGGTGGGGATACGCAGTATTTT. This codes for CASSVGGQGGDTQYF.

The chain combines TRBV6-5 with TRBJ1-2; 7 bases agree with TRBD1. The trim removed 8 bases at V and 5 bases at J, leaving 14 bases unmatched. The CDR3 consists of 15 residues. The germline V gene encodes CDR1 MNHEY and CDR2 SVGAGI. The CDR3 here is CASGNRGTGSYGYTF. Written as DNA, the CDR3 is TGTGCCAGCGGGAACAGGGGAACGGGAAGTTATGGCTACACCTTC.